This T cell receptor (beta chain) comes out of a study of T cell responses to AZD1222 COVID-19 vaccine. This clone came up once. Its antigen is not identified. The CDR3 runs 15 residues. V gave up 0 bases and J gave up 6 bases, with 15 bases separating them. Germline-derived CDR1 and CDR2 are MNHEY and SVGAGI. TCRdb's table, derived via immunoSEQ multiplex PCR, lists solely in-frame clones and lacks some. This table has around 83,000 clones, about 88% appearing once. Study-wide points: Spike regions recognized by vaccine-associated CD4 TCRs spanned the protein, led by 160-218 and 743-854. Unmutated variant regions reportedly attract nearly half of all spike-specific TCRs. With two AZD1222 doses given, Spike-specific TCR breadth and depth both rose.

V gene TRBV6-5 combines with J gene TRBJ2-7, with D unclear. This sequence was found in an adult in good health. Sequencing used peripheral blood, obtained on day 0 of AZD1222 vaccination. As DNA, the CDR3 is TGTGCCAGCAGTTACTCATCGCTAACCCCGGGCGAGCAGTACTTC. Translated: CASSYSSLTPGEQYF.